One sample yielded the 28 T cell receptor beta chains listed below, sequenced in a study of T-cell memory formation after mild COVID-19. Via MiXCR, TCRdb re-called the 5' RACE reads, giving one row per CDR3 protein. Counted here are more than 15,000 distinct CDR3 sequences, more than 20% occurring once; the ten biggest clones make up roughly three fifths. The sequencing sample was made of PBMCs or a T cell subset sorted from them (not recorded which). The receptors come from a man between 18 and 29 years old who had mild COVID-19 (a few samples of this study predate the infection). Cell type and time point are not known.

The rearrangement links TRBV7-7 to TRBJ2-1; TRBD1 aligns across 7 bases. This CDR3 is built from 14 residues. V was pared by 1 base and J by 9 bases, with 6 bases of the junction left unmatched. Germline-derived CDR1 and CDR2 are SSHAT and FNYEAQ (reference sequence). The CDR3 is CASSLDRGEGEQFF. Written as DNA, the CDR3 is TGTGCCAGCAGCTTAGACAGGGGCGAGGGTGAGCAGTTCTTC.

Many counts were recorded for this clonotype. The CDR3 loop reads CASSPRVTLYNEQFF. For the CDR3, the DNA is TGTGCCAGCAGCCCCAGGGTTACTCTCTACAATGAGCAGTTCTTC. The rearrangement links TRBV12-3 or TRBV12-4 to TRBJ2-1; D might be TRBD1 (5 bases). This CDR3 has 15 residues. V was cut by 6 bases and J by 3 bases, with 15 bases left in between.

In this sample, this clonotype turned up many times. The J gene is TRBJ2-3, the V gene TRBV6-2 or TRBV6-3; 12 bases map to TRBD2. The CDR3 is made up of 19 amino acids. Germline CDR1 reads MNHEY; CDR2 reads SVGEGT. Trimming removed 4 bases from V and 0 bases from J; junction bases left unmatched: 11. The CDR3 here is CASSLGRLAGDLSTDTQYF. CDR3 bases: TGTGCCAGCAGTTTGGGCCGACTAGCGGGGGACCTAAGCACAGATACGCAGTATTTT.

The chain is built from TRBV7-9 and TRBJ2-7; 7 bases are a match to TRBD1. The CDR3 runs to 15 residues. Germline V gives CDR1 SEHNR, CDR2 FQNEAQ (reference sequence). V trimming: 4 bases; J trimming: 5 bases; junction bases outside the gene matches: 11. CDR3 loop: CASSSGTAFGDEQYF. CDR3 in DNA: TGTGCCAGCAGCTCCGGGACAGCCTTTGGGGACGAGCAGTACTTC. The complete variable domain, with remaining parts taken from reference TRBV7-9 and TRBJ2-7, reads DTGVSQNPRHKITKRGQNVTFRCDPISEHNRLYWYRQTLGQGPEFLTYFQNEAQLEKSRLLSDRFSAERPKGSFSTLEIQRTEQGDSAMYLCASSSGTAFGDEQYFGPGTRLTVT.

This clonotype was observed at least ten times. This sequence joins TRBV7-9 and TRBJ1-4, with D hard to call. Trimming pared 0 bases from V and 5 bases from J, leaving 4 bases between. Germline CDR1 and CDR2: SEHNR and FQNEAQ (reference sequence). The CDR3 has 13 amino acids. The CDR3 region is CASSLAGNEKLFF. The CDR3 coding sequence is TGTGCCAGCAGCTTAGCAGGGAATGAAAAACTGTTTTTT. Filled out from reference TRBV7-9 and TRBJ1-4, the complete variable domain reads DTGVSQNPRHKITKRGQNVTFRCDPISEHNRLYWYRQTLGQGPEFLTYFQNEAQLEKSRLLSDRFSAERPKGSFSTLEIQRTEQGDSAMYLCASSLAGNEKLFFGSGTQLSVL.

By sample share, this clonotype is medium-sized. This chain's CDR3 is CASSGLYTGELFF. CDR3 in DNA: TGTGCCAGCAGCGGTTTGTACACCGGGGAGCTGTTTTTT. The V and J genes are TRBV11-2 and TRBJ2-2; no definite D call. The CDR3 runs to 13 residues. Deletions cut 5 bases from V and 3 bases from J, with 7 bases between. Germline lookup yields CDR1 SGHAT and CDR2 FQNNGV.

This clonotype has a handful of counts. In DNA form, the CDR3 reads TGTGCCAGCAGAAAAAGCGACACGACCTACGAGCAGTACGTC. This gives the protein CASRKSDTTYEQYV. The chain carries TRBV21-1 and TRBJ2-7. TRBV21-1 is noted as a pseudogene. CDR3 size: 14 residues.

This clonotype was detected ten times or more. This sequence joins TRBV12-3 or TRBV12-4 and TRBJ2-7; D is possibly TRBD2 (6 bases). Trimming shortened V by 5 bases and J by 4 bases, and 21 bases separated the two germline ends. The CDR3 is 16 residues long. In nucleotides, the CDR3 is TGTGCCAGCAGTCCCCAGGGCGGAGGGACGGGGTACGAGCAGTACTTC. Residues: CASSPQGGGTGYEQYF.

The gene calls are TRBV11-2 and TRBJ2-7, with D tentatively TRBD1 or TRBD2 (6 bases each). The germline V gene encodes CDR1 SGHAT and CDR2 FQNNGV. The CDR3 consists of 16 residues. Between the trimmed V and J ends, which lost 4 bases and 3 bases, there was a span of 19 bases. CDR3 protein: CASSSSGAGLDYEQYF. For the CDR3, the DNA is TGTGCCAGCAGCTCCTCGGGGGCAGGGTTAGACTACGAGCAGTACTTC.

The J gene is TRBJ2-7, the V gene TRBV7-9; D possibly corresponds to TRBD2 (6 bases). Trimming stripped 5 bases from V and 5 bases from J, with 13 bases between. The CDR3 loop spans 13 amino acids. Germline values: CDR1 SEHNR, CDR2 FQNEAQ (reference sequence). CDR3 loop: CASSLMPGDEQYF. The CDR3 DNA sequence: TGTGCCAGCAGCCTCATGCCGGGGGACGAGCAGTACTTC.

The CDR3: CSARIGTSDQETQYF. The CDR3 DNA is TGCAGTGCGAGGATCGGGACTAGCGATCAAGAGACCCAGTACTTC. This chain links TRBV20-1 with TRBJ2-5; the match to TRBD2 covers 10 bases. The CDR3 extends over 15 amino acids. CDR1 is DFQATT, CDR2 SNEGSKA, per germline (reference sequence). Losses at the gene ends were 6 bases for V and 2 bases for J; bases not matched to a gene: 9.

At least ten counts were recorded for this clonotype. The gene calls are TRBV12-3 or TRBV12-4 and TRBJ2-2; D possibly uses TRBD1 or TRBD2 (5 bases each). This CDR3 has 17 amino acids. V lost 7 bases, J lost 4 bases, and 22 bases lay in between. In nucleotides, the CDR3 is TGTGCCAGCACCTCTTTGGGGTGGGACGGAATCACCGGGGAGCTGTTTTTT. Translated, it gives CASTSLGWDGITGELFF.

This clonotype occurred a few times. The V gene is TRBV5-5, the J gene TRBJ1-1; D is possibly TRBD1 (5 bases). V was pared by 0 bases and J by 0 bases, with 9 bases between. CDR3 length: 15 amino acids. The germline CDR1 and CDR2 sequences are SGHKS and YYEKEE (reference sequence). CDR3 loop: CASSLGQGLNTEAFF. The CDR3 coding sequence is TGTGCCAGCAGCTTGGGGCAGGGCTTGAACACTGAAGCTTTCTTT. Using reference TRBV5-5 and TRBJ1-1 for the parts outside the CDR3, the full variable domain is DAGVTQSPTHLIKTRGQQVTLRCSPISGHKSVSWYQQVLGQGPQFIFQYYEKEERGRGNFPDRFSARQFPNYSSELNVNALLLGDSALYLCASSLGQGLNTEAFFGQGTRLTVV.

This clonotype was detected ten times or more. J is TRBJ2-1 and V is TRBV7-2, with D tentatively TRBD2 (6 bases). V was clipped by 5 bases and J by 8 bases, with 22 bases between them. The germline gives CDR1 SGHTA, CDR2 FQGNSA. The length of the CDR3 is 16 residues. CDR3 sequence reads: CASSPPRGVSRDEQFF. The CDR3 DNA sequence: TGTGCCAGCAGCCCTCCCCGCGGGGTTTCGAGGGATGAGCAGTTCTTC. Complete variable domain (other parts from reference TRBV7-2 and TRBJ2-1): GAGVSQSPSNKVTEKGKDVELRCDPISGHTALYWYRQSLGQGLEFLIYFQGNSAPDKSGLPSDRFSAERTGGSVSTLTIQRTQQEDSAVYLCASSPPRGVSRDEQFFGPGTRLTVL.

This chain links TRBV6-6 with TRBJ2-6; D remains unclear. CDR1 and CDR2 (germline): MNHNY, SVGAGI (reference sequence). The CDR3 is 16 amino acids. Trimming shortened V by 6 bases and J by 0 bases, and 12 bases separated the two germline ends. The CDR3 sequence is CASSEGRNSGANVLTF. The CDR3 nucleotides read TGTGCCAGCAGCGAAGGAAGGAACTCTGGGGCCAACGTCCTGACTTTC.

The chain recombines TRBV5-6 with TRBJ2-3, with D possibly TRBD2 on 6 matching bases. The germline gives CDR1 SGHDT, CDR2 YYEEEE. CDR3 length: 15 amino acids. Trimming took 0 bases from V and 4 from J, leaving 12 bases between them. Written as DNA, the CDR3 is TGTGCCAGCAGCTTGGCCCGTCCGGGAGCAGATACGCAGTATTTT. Its protein is CASSLARPGADTQYF. Supplemented by reference TRBV5-6 and TRBJ2-3, the full variable domain reads DAGVTQSPTHLIKTRGQQVTLRCSPKSGHDTVSWYQQALGQGPQFIFQYYEEEERQRGNFPDRFSGHQFPNYSSELNVNALLLGDSALYLCASSLARPGADTQYFGPGTRLTVL.

This chain links TRBV6-2 or TRBV6-3 with TRBJ2-1; no reliable D call. This CDR3 region has 12 residues. The ends were cut back, 2 bases at V and 8 bases at J, with 7 bases in the middle. CDR1 and CDR2 (germline): MNHEY, SVGEGT. DNA for the CDR3: TGTGCCAGCAGTTACGGGGTCTATGAGCAGTTCTTC. Its translation: CASSYGVYEQFF.

In its sample, this clonotype was seen many times. The rearrangement uses TRBV5-8 and TRBJ2-1; 8 bases are a match to TRBD2. The CDR3 length is 16 residues. Germline-derived CDR1 and CDR2 are SGHTS and YDEGEE. The V segment lost 2 bases and the J segment 2 bases; nucleotides outside the gene matches: 6. The CDR3 DNA reads as TGTGCCAGCAGCTTAGCGCCGGGACTAGCCTACAATGAGCAGTTCTTC. Its protein is CASSLAPGLAYNEQFF.

The chain carries TRBV7-9 and TRBJ2-7; D may be TRBD2 (5 bases). The V end lost 3 bases, the J end lost 0 bases, and 6 bases lay between the germline ends. The CDR3 has 13 residues. The V gene's germline CDR1 is SEHNR and CDR2 FQNEAQ (reference sequence). The CDR3 sequence is CASSLTNSYEQYF. In DNA form, the CDR3 reads TGTGCCAGCAGCTTGACTAACTCCTACGAGCAGTACTTC.

This clonotype was found a few times. This chain connects TRBV11-2 to TRBJ2-1; D may match TRBD1 or TRBD2 (7 bases each). The V and J ends lost 4 bases and 9 bases respectively, with 22 bases between them. Germline V gives CDR1 SGHAT, CDR2 FQNNGV. This CDR3 spans 16 amino acids. The CDR3: CASSSYPTGTKLEQFF. CDR3 bases: TGTGCCAGCAGCTCCTACCCGACAGGGACTAAACTTGAGCAGTTCTTC.

The chain recombines TRBV1 with TRBJ1-2; the table assigns TRBD1, which was not confirmed against the DNA. TRBV1 has pseudogene status. The CDR3 contains 16 residues. The CDR3 protein is CTSSRGRGRENYGYTF. CDR3 nucleotides: TGCACCAGCAGCCGGGGCAGGGGGCGAGAAAACTATGGCTACACCTTC.

This clonotype showed up just a few times. The chain combines TRBV7-9 with TRBJ1-5; 9 nucleotides line up with TRBD1. Germline V gives CDR1 SEHNR, CDR2 FQNEAQ (reference sequence). J gave up 5 bases and V 6 bases, and 5 bases lay outside the gene matches. This CDR3 has 14 residues. CDR3 sequence: CASSPDRGDQPQHF. Here the CDR3 DNA reads TGTGCCAGCAGTCCGGACAGGGGTGATCAGCCCCAGCATTTT.

This clonotype was seen ten or more times. The rearrangement joins TRBV25-1 to TRBJ2-7, with D unclear. The CDR3 is made up of 11 amino acids. The ends were cut back, 3 bases at V and 2 bases at J, with 2 bases in the middle. Germline assignment: CDR1 MGHDK and CDR2 SYGVNS. In DNA form, the CDR3 reads TGTGCCAGCAGTGAGGCCTACGAGCAGTACTTC. Its protein product is CASSEAYEQYF.

This clonotype was observed many times. The chain links TRBV29-1 to TRBJ1-2; perhaps TRBD1 as D (5 bases). Germline assignment: CDR1 SQVTM and CDR2 ANQGSEA. The ends were cut back, 4 bases at V and 2 bases at J, with 23 bases in the middle. This CDR3 spans 17 amino acids. This CDR3 is CSVAPVFPGTPNYGYTF. The CDR3, as DNA: TGCAGCGTTGCCCCAGTCTTCCCCGGGACGCCGAACTATGGCTACACCTTC.

The table lists this clonotype with many counts. The chain couples TRBV5-6 to TRBJ2-1, with TRBD2 matching over 9 bases. V trimming: 4 bases; J trimming: 2 bases; junction bases outside the gene matches: 4. CDR1 and CDR2 (germline): SGHDT, YYEEEE. The CDR3 is 15 amino acids. In DNA form, the CDR3 reads TGTGCCAGCAGCCGACTAGCGGCAACCTACAATGAGCAGTTCTTC. Translation: CASSRLAATYNEQFF.

The rearrangement uses TRBV7-2 and TRBJ2-6; D is undetermined. V was trimmed by 6 bases and J by 0 bases, leaving 6 bases between them. The germline V gene encodes CDR1 SGHTA and CDR2 FQGNSA. This CDR3 has 14 residues. The chain's CDR3 is CASSRSSGANVLTF. As DNA, the CDR3 is TGTGCCAGCAGTCGGAGCTCTGGGGCCAACGTCCTGACTTTC.

This clonotype was recorded at least ten times. The J gene is TRBJ2-7, the V gene TRBV12-3 or TRBV12-4; D perhaps matches TRBD2 (5 bases). V was pared by 6 bases and J by 2 bases, with 17 bases between. This CDR3 has 15 amino acids. The CDR3, as DNA: TGTGCCAGCAGCCCGCCAACGGGGATAGCCTACGAGCAGTACTTC. Its translation is CASSPPTGIAYEQYF.

The V and J genes are TRBV7-2 and TRBJ2-1, with TRBD2 matching 7 bases. CDR1 is SGHTA and CDR2 is FQGNSA in the germline V gene. There are 14 residues in the CDR3. V was clipped by 0 bases and J by 5 bases; unmatched bases: 1. CDR3 nucleotide sequence: TGTGCCAGCAGCTTAGCGGGAGGGAACAATGAGCAGTTCTTC. Amino acids: CASSLAGGNNEQFF. The variable domain in full, with the rest retrieved from reference TRBV7-2 and TRBJ2-1, is GAGVSQSPSNKVTEKGKDVELRCDPISGHTALYWYRQSLGQGLEFLIYFQGNSAPDKSGLPSDRFSAERTGGSVSTLTIQRTQQEDSAVYLCASSLAGGNNEQFFGPGTRLTVL.